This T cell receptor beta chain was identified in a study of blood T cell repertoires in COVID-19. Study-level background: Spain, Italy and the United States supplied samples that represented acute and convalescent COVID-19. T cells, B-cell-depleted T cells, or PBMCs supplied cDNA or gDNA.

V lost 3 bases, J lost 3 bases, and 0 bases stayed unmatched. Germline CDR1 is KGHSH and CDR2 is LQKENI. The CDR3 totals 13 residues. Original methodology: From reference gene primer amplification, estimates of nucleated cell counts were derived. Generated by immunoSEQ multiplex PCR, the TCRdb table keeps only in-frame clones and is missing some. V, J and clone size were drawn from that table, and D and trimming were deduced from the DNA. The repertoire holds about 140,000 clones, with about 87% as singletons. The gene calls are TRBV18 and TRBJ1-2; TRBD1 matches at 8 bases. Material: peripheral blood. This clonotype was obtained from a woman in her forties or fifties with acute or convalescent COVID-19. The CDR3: CASSPTGDYGYTF. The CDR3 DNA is TGTGCCAGCTCACCGACAGGGGACTATGGCTACACCTTC.